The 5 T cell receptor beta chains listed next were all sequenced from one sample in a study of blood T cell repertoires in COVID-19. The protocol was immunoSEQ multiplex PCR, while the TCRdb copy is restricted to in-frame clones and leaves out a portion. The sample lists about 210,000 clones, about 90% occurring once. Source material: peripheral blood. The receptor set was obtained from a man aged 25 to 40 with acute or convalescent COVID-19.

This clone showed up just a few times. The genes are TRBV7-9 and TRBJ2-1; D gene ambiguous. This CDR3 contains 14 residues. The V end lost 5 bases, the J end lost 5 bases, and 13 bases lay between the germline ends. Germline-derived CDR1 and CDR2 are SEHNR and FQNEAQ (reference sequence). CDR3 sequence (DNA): TGTGCCAGCAGCAAGCGTCAGAACGACAATGAGCAGTTCTTC. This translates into CASSKRQNDNEQFF.

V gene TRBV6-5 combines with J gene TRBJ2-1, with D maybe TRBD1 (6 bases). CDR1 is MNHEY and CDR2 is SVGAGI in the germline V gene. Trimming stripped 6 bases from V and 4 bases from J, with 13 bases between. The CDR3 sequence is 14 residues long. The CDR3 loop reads CASSSRGAYNEQFF. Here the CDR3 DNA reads TGTGCCAGCAGCTCCAGGGGAGCTTACAATGAGCAGTTCTTC.

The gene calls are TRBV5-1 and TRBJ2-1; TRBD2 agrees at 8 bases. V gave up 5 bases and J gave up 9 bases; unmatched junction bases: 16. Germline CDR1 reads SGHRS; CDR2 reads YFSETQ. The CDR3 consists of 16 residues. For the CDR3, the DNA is TGCGCCAGCAGTCTGGCGGGTGATACGGGGGGGCGTGAGCAGTTCTTC. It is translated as CASSLAGDTGGREQFF.

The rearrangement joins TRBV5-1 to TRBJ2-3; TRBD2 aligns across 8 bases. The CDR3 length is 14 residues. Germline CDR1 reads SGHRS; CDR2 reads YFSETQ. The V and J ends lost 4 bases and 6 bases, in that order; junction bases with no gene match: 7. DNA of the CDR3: TGCGCCAGCAGCGATACGGGAGGGCCGGATACGCAGTATTTT. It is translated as CASSDTGGPDTQYF. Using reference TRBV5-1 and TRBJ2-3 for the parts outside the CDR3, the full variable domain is KAGVTQTPRYLIKTRGQQVTLSCSPISGHRSVSWYQQTPGQGLQFLFEYFSETQRNKGNFPGRFSGRQFSNSRSEMNVSTLELGDSALYLCASSDTGGPDTQYFGPGTRLTVL.

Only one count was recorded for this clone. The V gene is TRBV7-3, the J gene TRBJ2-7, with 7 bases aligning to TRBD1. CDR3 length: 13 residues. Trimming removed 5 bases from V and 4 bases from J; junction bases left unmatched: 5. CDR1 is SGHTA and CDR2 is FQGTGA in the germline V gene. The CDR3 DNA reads TGTGCCAGCAGCCCATTACAGGGGTACGAGCAGTACTTC. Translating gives CASSPLQGYEQYF. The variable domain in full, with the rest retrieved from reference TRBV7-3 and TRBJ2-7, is GAGVSQTPSNKVTEKGKYVELRCDPISGHTALYWYRQSLGQGPEFLIYFQGTGAADDSGLPNDRFFAVRPEGSVSTLKIQRTERGDSAVYLCASSPLQGYEQYFGPGTRLTVT.